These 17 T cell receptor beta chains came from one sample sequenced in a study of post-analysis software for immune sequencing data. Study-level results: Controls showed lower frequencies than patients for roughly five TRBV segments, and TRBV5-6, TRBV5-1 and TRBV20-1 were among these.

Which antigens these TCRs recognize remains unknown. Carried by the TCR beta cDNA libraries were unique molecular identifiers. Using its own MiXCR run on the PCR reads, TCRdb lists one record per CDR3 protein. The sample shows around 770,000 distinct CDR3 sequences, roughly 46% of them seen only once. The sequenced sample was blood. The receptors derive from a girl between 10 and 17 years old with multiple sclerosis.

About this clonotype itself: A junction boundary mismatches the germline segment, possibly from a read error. The CDR3 region is CASAFVPYEQHF. The CDR3, as DNA: TGTGCCAGTGCCTTCGTCCCCTACGAGCAGCACTTC. This chain joins TRBV7-9 and TRBJ2-4; D gene unclear. This CDR3 is 12 amino acids long. The germline V gene has CDR1 SEHNR and CDR2 FQNEAQ (reference sequence).

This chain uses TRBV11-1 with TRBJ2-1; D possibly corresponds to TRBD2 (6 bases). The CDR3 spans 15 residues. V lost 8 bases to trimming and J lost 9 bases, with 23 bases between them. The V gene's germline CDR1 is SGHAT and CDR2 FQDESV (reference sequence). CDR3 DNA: TGTGCCAGCGGCCCGGACTATCGGGGTAATAGTGAGCAGTTCTTC. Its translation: CASGPDYRGNSEQFF.

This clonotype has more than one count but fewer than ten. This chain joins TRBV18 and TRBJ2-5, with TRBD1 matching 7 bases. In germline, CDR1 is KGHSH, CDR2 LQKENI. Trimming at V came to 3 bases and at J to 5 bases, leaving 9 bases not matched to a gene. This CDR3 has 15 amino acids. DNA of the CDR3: TGTGCCAGCTCACCGCACACAGGGGATGGTGAGACCCAGTACTTC. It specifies CASSPHTGDGETQYF.

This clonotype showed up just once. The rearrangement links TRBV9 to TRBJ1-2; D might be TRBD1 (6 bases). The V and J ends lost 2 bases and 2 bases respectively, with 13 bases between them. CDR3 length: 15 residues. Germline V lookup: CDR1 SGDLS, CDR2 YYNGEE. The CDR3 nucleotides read TGTGCCAGCAGCGTCGCGGGGGCAGAGAACTATGGCTACACCTTC. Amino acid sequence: CASSVAGAENYGYTF. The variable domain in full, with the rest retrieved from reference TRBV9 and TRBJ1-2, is DSGVTQTPKHLITATGQRVTLRCSPRSGDLSVYWYQQSLDQGLQFLIQYYNGEERAKGNILERFSAQQFPDLHSELNLSSLELGDSALYFCASSVAGAENYGYTFGSGTRLTVV.

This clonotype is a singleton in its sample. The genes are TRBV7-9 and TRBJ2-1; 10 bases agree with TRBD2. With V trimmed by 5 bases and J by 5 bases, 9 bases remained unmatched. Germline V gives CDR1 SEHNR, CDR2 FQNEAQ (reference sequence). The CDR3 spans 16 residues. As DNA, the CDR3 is TGTGCCAGCAGCCCCCCAGCGGGAGGGCCCCACAATGAGCAGTTCTTC. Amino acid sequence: CASSPPAGGPHNEQFF.

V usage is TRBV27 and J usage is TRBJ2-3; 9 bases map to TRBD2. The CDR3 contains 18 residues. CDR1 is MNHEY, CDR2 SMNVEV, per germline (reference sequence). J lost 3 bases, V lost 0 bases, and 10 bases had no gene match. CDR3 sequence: CASSLSASGGIWTDTQYF. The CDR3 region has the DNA TGTGCCAGCAGTTTATCGGCCAGCGGGGGGATTTGGACAGATACGCAGTATTTT.

CDR3 sequence reads: CASSQDGHGGTNTEAFF. The CDR3 coding sequence is TGCGCCAGCAGCCAAGATGGGCATGGGGGTACGAACACTGAAGCTTTCTTT. The J gene is TRBJ1-1, the V gene TRBV4-1, with D possibly matching TRBD1 (5 bases). The germline V gene has CDR1 MGHRA and CDR2 YSYEKL. V lost 0 bases and J lost 1, with 15 bases in between. The CDR3 runs 17 residues.

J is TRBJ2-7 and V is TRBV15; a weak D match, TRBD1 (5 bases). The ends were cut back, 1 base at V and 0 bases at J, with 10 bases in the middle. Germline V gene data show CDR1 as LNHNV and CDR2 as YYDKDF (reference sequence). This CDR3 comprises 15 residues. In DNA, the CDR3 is TGTGCCACCAGCAGAGGACAGACAACCTCCTACGAGCAGTACTTC. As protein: CATSRGQTTSYEQYF. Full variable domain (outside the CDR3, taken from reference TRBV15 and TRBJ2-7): DAMVIQNPRYQVTQFGKPVTLSCSQTLNHNVMYWYQQKSSQAPKLLFHYYDKDFNNEADTPDNFQSRRPNTSFCFLDIRSPGLGDTAMYLCATSRGQTTSYEQYFGPGTRLTVT.

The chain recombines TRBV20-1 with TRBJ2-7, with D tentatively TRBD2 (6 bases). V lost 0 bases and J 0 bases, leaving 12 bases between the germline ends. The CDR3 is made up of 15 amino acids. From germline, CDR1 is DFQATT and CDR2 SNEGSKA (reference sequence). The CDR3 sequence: CSARDSWRASYEQYF. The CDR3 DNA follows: TGCAGTGCTAGAGATAGCTGGAGGGCCTCCTACGAGCAGTACTTC.

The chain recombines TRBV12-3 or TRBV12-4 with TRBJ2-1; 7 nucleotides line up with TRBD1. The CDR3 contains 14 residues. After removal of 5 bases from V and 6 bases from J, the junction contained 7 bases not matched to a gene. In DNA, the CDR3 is TGTGCCAGCAGTGGCCGACAGGGTGGCAATGAGCAGTTCTTC. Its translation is CASSGRQGGNEQFF.

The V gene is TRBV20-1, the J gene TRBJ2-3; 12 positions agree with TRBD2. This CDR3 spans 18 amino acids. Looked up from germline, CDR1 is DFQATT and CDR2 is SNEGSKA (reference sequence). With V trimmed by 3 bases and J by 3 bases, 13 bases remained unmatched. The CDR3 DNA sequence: TGCAGTGCTAGTAATCGGGGGCGCGGGACTAGCGGGACAGATACGCAGTATTTT. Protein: CSASNRGRGTSGTDTQYF.

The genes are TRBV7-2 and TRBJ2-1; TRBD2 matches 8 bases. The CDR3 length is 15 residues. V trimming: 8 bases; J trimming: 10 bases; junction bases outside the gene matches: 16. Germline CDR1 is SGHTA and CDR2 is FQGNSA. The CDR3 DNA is TGTGCCAGCGTGATTCACGGGAGGGCCTTGGGGGAGCAGTTCTTC. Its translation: CASVIHGRALGEQFF. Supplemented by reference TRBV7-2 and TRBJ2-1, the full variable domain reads GAGVSQSPSNKVTEKGKDVELRCDPISGHTALYWYRQSLGQGLEFLIYFQGNSAPDKSGLPSDRFSAERTGGSVSTLTIQRTQQEDSAVYLCASVIHGRALGEQFFGPGTRLTVL.

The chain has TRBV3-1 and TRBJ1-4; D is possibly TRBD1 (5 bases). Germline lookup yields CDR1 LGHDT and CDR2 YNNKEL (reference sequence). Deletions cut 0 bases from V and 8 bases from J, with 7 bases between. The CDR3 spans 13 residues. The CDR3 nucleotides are TGTGCCAGCAGCCAAGAGAGACAGGAAAAACTGTTTTTT. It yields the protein CASSQERQEKLFF.

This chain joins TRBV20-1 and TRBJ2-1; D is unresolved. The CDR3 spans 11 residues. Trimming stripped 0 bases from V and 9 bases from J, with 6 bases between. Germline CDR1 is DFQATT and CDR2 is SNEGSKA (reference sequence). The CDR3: CSARDGREQFF. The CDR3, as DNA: TGCAGTGCTAGAGATGGGCGTGAGCAGTTCTTC.

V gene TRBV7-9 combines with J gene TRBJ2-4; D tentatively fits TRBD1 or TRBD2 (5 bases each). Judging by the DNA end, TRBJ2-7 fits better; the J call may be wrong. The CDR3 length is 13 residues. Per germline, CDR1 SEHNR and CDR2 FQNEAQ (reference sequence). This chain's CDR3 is CASSQSGGFEQYF. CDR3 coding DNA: TGTGCCAGCAGCCAATCTGGGGGTTTCGAGCAGTACTTC.

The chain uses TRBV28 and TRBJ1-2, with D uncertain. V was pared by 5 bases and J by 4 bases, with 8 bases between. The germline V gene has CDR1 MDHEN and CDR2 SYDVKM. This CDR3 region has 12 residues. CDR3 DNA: TGTGCCAGCAGTCCGGAGATCTATGGCTACACCTTC. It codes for CASSPEIYGYTF.

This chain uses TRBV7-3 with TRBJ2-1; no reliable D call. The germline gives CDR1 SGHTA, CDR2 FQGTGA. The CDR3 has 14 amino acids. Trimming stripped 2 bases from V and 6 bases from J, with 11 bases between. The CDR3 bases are TGTGCCAGCAGCTTAGTGTCGGCCGGCAATGAGCAGTTCTTC. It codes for CASSLVSAGNEQFF.